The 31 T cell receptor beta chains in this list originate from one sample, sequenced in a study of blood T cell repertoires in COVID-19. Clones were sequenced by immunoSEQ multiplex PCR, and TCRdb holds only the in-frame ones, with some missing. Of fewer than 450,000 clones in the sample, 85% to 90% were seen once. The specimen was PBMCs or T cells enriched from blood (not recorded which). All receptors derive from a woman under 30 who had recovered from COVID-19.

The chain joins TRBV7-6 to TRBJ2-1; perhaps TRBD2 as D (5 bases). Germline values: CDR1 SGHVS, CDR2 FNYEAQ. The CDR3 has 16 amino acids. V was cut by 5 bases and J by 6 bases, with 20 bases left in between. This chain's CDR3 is CASSPDVTWRVNEQFF. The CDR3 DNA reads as TGTGCCAGCAGCCCAGACGTGACCTGGCGGGTCAATGAGCAGTTCTTC.

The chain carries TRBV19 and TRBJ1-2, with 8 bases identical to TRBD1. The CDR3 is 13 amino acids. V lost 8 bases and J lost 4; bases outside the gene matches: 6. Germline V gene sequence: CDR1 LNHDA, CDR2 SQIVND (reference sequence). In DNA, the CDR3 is TGTGCCAGTGGACAGGGCCAAGGCTATGGCTACACCTTC. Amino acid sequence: CASGQGQGYGYTF. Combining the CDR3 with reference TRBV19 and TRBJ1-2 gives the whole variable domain DGGITQSPKYLFRKEGQNVTLSCEQNLNHDAMYWYRQDPGQGLRLIYYSQIVNDFQKGDIAEGYSVSREKKESFPLTVTSAQKNPTAFYLCASGQGQGYGYTFGSGTRLTVV.

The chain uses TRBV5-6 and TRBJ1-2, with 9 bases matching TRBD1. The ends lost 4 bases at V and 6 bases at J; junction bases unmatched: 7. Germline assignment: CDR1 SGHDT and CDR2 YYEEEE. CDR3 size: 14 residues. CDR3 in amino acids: CASSVTGGLDGYTF. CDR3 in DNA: TGTGCCAGCAGCGTAACAGGGGGCTTGGATGGCTACACCTTC.

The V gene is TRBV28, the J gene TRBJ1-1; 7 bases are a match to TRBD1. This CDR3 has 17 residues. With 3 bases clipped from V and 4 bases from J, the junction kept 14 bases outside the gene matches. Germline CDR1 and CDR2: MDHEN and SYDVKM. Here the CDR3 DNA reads TGTGCCAGCAGTTTCGGGCAGGGGGGACGATGGTCCACTGAAGCTTTCTTT. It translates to CASSFGQGGRWSTEAFF.

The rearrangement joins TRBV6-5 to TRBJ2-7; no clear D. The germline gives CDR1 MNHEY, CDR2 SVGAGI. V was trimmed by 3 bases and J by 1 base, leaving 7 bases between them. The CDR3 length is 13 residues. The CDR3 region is CASSYKTSYEQYF. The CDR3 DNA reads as TGTGCCAGCAGTTATAAGACATCCTACGAGCAGTACTTC.

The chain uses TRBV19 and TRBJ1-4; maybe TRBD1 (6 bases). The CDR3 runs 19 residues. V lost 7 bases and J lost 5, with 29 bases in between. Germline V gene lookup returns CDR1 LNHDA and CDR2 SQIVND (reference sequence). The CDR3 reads CASTPPTGRRVKGNEKLFF. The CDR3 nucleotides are TGTGCCAGTACCCCACCCACAGGGAGAAGGGTGAAGGGAAATGAAAAACTGTTTTTT.

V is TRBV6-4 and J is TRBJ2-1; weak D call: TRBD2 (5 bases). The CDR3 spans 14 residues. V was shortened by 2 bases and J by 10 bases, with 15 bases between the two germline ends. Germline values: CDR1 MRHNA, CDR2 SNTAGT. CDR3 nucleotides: TGTGCCAGCAGTGACAGTTTCATCACTAGGGAGCAGTTCTTC. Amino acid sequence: CASSDSFITREQFF.

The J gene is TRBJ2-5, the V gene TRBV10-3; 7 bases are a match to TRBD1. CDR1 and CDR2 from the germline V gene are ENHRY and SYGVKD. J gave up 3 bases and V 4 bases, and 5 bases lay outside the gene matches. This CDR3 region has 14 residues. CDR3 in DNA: TGTGCCATCAGTGGCCCAGACAGGGAAGAGACCCAGTACTTC. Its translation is CAISGPDREETQYF.

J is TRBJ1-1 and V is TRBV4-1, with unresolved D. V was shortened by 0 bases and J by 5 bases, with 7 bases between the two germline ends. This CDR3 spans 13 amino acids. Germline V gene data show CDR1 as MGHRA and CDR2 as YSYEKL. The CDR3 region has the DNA TGCGCCAGCAGCCAAGAACGCGTGACTGAAGCTTTCTTT. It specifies CASSQERVTEAFF.

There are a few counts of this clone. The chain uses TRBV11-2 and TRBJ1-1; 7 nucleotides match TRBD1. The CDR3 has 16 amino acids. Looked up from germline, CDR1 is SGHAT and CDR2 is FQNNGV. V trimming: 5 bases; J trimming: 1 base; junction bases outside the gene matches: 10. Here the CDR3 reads CASSPQGPGGNTEAFF. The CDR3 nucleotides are TGTGCCAGCAGCCCACAGGGCCCAGGGGGGAACACTGAAGCTTTCTTT.

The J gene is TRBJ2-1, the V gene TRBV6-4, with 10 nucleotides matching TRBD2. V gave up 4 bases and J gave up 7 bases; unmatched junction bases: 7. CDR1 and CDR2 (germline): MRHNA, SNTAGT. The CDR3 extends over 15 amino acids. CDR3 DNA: TGTGCCAGCAGTGTCGATAGCGGGGGGTCTAATGAGCAGTTCTTC. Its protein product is CASSVDSGGSNEQFF.

The chain's CDR3 is CASRRQNTEAFF. The CDR3 region has the DNA TGTGCCAGCAGAAGACAGAACACTGAAGCTTTCTTT. The V gene is TRBV27, the J gene TRBJ1-1, with D unclear. Trimming removed 6 bases from V and 1 base from J, with 6 bases in between. This CDR3 contains 12 residues. Germline values: CDR1 MNHEY, CDR2 SMNVEV (reference sequence).

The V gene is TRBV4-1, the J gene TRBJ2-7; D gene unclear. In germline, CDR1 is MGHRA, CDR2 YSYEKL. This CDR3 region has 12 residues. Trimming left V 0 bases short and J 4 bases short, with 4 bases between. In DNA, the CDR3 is TGCGCCAGCAGCCAAGATCTATACGAGCAGTACTTC. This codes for CASSQDLYEQYF.

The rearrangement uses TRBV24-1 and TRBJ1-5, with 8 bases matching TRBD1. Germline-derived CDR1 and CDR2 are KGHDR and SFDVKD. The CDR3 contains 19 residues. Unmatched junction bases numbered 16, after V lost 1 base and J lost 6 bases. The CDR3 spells CATSDFKRSVQGASQPQHF. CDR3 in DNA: TGTGCCACCAGTGATTTTAAGAGATCCGTCCAGGGGGCGAGTCAGCCCCAGCATTTT.

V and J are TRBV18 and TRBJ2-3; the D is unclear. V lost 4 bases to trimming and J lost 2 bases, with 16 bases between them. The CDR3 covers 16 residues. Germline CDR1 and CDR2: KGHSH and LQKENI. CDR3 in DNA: TGTGCCAGCTCACGTCCCAGACAAACGGACACAGATACGCAGTATTTT. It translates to CASSRPRQTDTDTQYF.

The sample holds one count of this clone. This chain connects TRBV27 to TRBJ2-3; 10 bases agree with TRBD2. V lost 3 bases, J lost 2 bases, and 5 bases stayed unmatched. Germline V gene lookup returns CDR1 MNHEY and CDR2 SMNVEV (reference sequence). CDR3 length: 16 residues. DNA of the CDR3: TGTGCCAGCAGTTTTAGCGGGGGGCCTTACACAGATACGCAGTATTTT. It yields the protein CASSFSGGPYTDTQYF.

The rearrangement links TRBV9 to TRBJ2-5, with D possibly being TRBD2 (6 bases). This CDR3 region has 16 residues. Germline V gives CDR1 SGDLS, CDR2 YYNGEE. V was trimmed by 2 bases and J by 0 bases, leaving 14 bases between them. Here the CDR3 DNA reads TGTGCCAGCAGCGTGCGGCGGGGAGAGTACCAAGAGACCCAGTACTTC. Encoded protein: CASSVRRGEYQETQYF.

DNA of the CDR3: TGTGCCAGCAGCAGCTTGGACAGGGAAGGCACTGAAGCTTTCTTT. It translates to CASSSLDREGTEAFF. The J gene is TRBJ1-1, the V gene TRBV7-9; 8 positions agree with TRBD1. There are 15 residues in the CDR3. V gave up 5 bases and J gave up 4 bases; unmatched junction bases: 9. Germline CDR1 reads SEHNR; CDR2 reads FQNEAQ (reference sequence). Complete variable domain (other parts from reference TRBV7-9 and TRBJ1-1): DTGVSQNPRHKITKRGQNVTFRCDPISEHNRLYWYRQTLGQGPEFLTYFQNEAQLEKSRLLSDRFSAERPKGSFSTLEIQRTEQGDSAMYLCASSSLDREGTEAFFGQGTRLTVV.

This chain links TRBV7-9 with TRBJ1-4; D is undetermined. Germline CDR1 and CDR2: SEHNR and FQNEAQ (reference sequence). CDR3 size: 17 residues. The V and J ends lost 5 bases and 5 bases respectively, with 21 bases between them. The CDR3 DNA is TGTGCCAGCAGCACAAGAACTCAAGGGAGACAAAATGAAAAACTGTTTTTT. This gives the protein CASSTRTQGRQNEKLFF. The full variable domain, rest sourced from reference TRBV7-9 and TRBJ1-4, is DTGVSQNPRHKITKRGQNVTFRCDPISEHNRLYWYRQTLGQGPEFLTYFQNEAQLEKSRLLSDRFSAERPKGSFSTLEIQRTEQGDSAMYLCASSTRTQGRQNEKLFFGSGTQLSVL.

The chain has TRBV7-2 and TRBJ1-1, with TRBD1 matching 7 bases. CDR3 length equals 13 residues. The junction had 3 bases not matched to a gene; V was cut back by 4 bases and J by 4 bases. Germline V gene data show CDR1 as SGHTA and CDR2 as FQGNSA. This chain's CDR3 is CASSYTGATEAFF. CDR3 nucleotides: TGTGCCAGCAGCTATACAGGGGCCACTGAAGCTTTCTTT.

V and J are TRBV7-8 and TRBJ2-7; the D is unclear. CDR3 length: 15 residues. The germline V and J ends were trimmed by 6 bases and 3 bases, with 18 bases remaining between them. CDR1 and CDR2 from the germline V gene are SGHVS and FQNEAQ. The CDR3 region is CASRPWQVEDYEQYF. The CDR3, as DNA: TGTGCCAGCAGACCTTGGCAGGTCGAAGACTACGAGCAGTACTTC.

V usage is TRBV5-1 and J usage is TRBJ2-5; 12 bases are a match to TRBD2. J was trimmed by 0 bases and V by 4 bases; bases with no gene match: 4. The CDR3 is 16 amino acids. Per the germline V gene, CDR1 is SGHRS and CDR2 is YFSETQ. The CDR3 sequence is CASSAGTSGYQETQYF. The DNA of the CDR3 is TGCGCCAGCAGCGCGGGGACTAGCGGGTACCAAGAGACCCAGTACTTC.

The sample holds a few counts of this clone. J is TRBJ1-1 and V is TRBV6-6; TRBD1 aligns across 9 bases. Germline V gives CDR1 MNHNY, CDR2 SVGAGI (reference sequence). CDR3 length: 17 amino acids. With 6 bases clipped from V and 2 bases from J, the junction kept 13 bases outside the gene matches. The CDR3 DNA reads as TGTGCCAGCAGCCGAGCAAAGGACAGGGGCACAAACACTGAAGCTTTCTTT. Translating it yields CASSRAKDRGTNTEAFF.

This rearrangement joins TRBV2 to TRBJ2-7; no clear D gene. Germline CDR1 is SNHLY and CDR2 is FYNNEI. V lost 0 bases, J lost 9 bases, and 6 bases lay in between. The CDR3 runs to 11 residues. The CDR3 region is CASSEAGAQYF. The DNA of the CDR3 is TGTGCCAGCAGTGAAGCAGGAGCGCAGTACTTC.

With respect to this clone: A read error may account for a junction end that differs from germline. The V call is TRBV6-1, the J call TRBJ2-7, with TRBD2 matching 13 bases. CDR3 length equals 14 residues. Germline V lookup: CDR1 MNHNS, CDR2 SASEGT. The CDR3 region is CASSESLAGGFLNF. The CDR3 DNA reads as TGTGCCAGCAGTGAGTCACTAGCGGGGGGGTTCTTGAACTTC.

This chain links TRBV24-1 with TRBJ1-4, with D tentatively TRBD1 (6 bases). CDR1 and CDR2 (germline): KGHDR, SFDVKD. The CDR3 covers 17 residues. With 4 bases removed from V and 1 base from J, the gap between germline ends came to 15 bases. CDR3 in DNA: TGTGCCACCAGTGACTTCCCCAAACAGGGAACTAATGAAAAACTGTTTTTT. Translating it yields CATSDFPKQGTNEKLFF.

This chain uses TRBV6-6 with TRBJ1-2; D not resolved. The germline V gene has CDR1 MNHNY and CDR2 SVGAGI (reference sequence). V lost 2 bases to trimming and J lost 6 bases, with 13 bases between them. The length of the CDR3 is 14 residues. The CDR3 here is CASSYPRGGNGYTF. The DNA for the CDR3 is TGTGCCAGCAGTTACCCGCGGGGAGGGAATGGCTACACCTTC.

CDR3 bases: TGTGCCAGCAGTGACCACCCCTGCCACAGGGATCACGAGCAGTACTTC. Protein: CASSDHPCHRDHEQYF. The chain employs TRBV6-4 and TRBJ2-7; perhaps TRBD1 as D (6 bases). Trimming left V 2 bases short and J 5 bases short, with 19 bases between. This CDR3 is 16 amino acids long. Germline-derived CDR1 and CDR2 are MRHNA and SNTAGT.

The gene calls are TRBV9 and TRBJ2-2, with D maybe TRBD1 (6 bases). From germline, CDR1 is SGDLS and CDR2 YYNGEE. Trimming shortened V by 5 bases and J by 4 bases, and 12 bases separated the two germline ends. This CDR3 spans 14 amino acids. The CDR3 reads CASSPAGATGELFF. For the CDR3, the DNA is TGTGCCAGCAGTCCGGCAGGGGCCACCGGGGAGCTGTTTTTT.

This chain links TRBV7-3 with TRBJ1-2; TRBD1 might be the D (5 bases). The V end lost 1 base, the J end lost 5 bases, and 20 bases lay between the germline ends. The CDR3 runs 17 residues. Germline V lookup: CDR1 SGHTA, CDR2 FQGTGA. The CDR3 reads CASSLNQPGDSMYGYTF. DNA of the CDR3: TGTGCCAGCAGCTTAAACCAGCCGGGGGACTCTATGTATGGCTACACCTTC. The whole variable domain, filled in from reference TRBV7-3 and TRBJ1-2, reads GAGVSQTPSNKVTEKGKYVELRCDPISGHTALYWYRQSLGQGPEFLIYFQGTGAADDSGLPNDRFFAVRPEGSVSTLKIQRTERGDSAVYLCASSLNQPGDSMYGYTFGSGTRLTVV.

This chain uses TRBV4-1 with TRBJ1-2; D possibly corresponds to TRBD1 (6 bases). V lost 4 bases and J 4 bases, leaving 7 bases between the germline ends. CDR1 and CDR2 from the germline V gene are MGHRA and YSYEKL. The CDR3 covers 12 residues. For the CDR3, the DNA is TGCGCCAGCAGCCTACAGGGCTATGGCTACACCTTC. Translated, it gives CASSLQGYGYTF.